Below, 7 T cell receptor beta chains from the same sample are listed, as sequenced in a study of beta chain features in type 1 diabetes. The study's findings and limits: All four CD4+ subsets of Type 1 diabetes patients contained TCRB CDR3s that were moderately but significantly shorter.

The authors reverse transcribed all of the isolated RNA, so sequencing captured expressed TCRB transcripts. Sequenced by immunoSEQ multiplex PCR; TCRdb stores in-frame clones only, minus some. This sample carries a few hundred thousand clones, around 13% of them seen once, and the ten largest clones take around 0.019%. Their specific antigens are unknown. The sequencing input was naive CD4+ T cells from blood. The receptors here all came from a man aged 25 to 40 with type 1 diabetes.

The gene calls are TRBV9 and TRBJ1-4; TRBD1 matches 10 bases. Germline loops: CDR1 SGDLS, CDR2 YYNGEE. The CDR3 runs to 14 residues. V shed 5 bases, J shed 8 bases, and the junction held 6 bases outside the gene matches. The DNA for the CDR3 is TGTGCCAGCAGGAACGGGACAGGGGAAGAAAAACTGTTTTTT. It encodes CASRNGTGEEKLFF.

This clone was observed a few times. This chain uses TRBV12-2 with TRBJ2-7; the DNA was not used to check the table's D call, TRBD1. TRBV12-2 is labeled a pseudogene. The CDR3 is 14 amino acids. Here the CDR3 reads CASRLRTVAYEQYF. The CDR3 DNA sequence: TGTGCAAGTCGCTTACGGACAGTGGCCTACGAGCAGTACTTC.

The chain recombines TRBV7-2 with TRBJ2-1, with 7 bases matching TRBD2. CDR3 length: 15 residues. Trimming removed 5 bases from V and 0 bases from J; junction bases left unmatched: 4. Per the germline V gene, CDR1 is SGHTA and CDR2 is FQGNSA. In nucleotides, the CDR3 is TGTGCCAGCAGCGCCAGCGGGGACTCCTACAATGAGCAGTTCTTC. Residues: CASSASGDSYNEQFF.

This clone appeared a few times. CDR3 DNA: TGTGCCAGCAGCTTGTTGGAGAATTCACCCCTCCACTTT. It translates to CASSLLENSPLHF. The chain employs TRBV5-6 and TRBJ1-6; no clear D gene. Trimming removed 1 base at V and 7 bases at J, with 6 bases between. Looked up from germline, CDR1 is SGHDT and CDR2 is YYEEEE. The CDR3 is 13 residues long.

This chain connects TRBV7-9 to TRBJ1-1; TRBD1 matches 7 bases. V shed 5 bases and J 2 bases; nucleotides not matched to a gene: 5. Germline-derived CDR1 and CDR2 are SEHNR and FQNEAQ (reference sequence). CDR3 length: 14 amino acids. The CDR3, as DNA: TGTGCCAGCAGCACCAAGGGGGCAAACACTGAAGCTTTCTTT. It encodes CASSTKGANTEAFF.

The J gene is TRBJ2-7, the V gene TRBV7-9, with TRBD2 as a possible D gene (5 bases). V lost 5 bases and J 3 bases, leaving 14 bases between the germline ends. The CDR3 consists of 14 residues. Germline V CDR1 and CDR2: SEHNR, FQNEAQ (reference sequence). The CDR3 DNA follows: TGTGCCAGCAGCCCCCCGGGATCCCGCTACGAGCAGTACTTC. Translated: CASSPPGSRYEQYF. The full variable domain, with the rest looked up from reference TRBV7-9 and TRBJ2-7, is DTGVSQNPRHKITKRGQNVTFRCDPISEHNRLYWYRQTLGQGPEFLTYFQNEAQLEKSRLLSDRFSAERPKGSFSTLEIQRTEQGDSAMYLCASSPPGSRYEQYFGPGTRLTVT.

This chain connects TRBV5-6 to TRBJ1-1, with 8 nucleotides matching TRBD1. The junction had 3 bases not matched to a gene; V was cut back by 4 bases and J by 7 bases. Germline loops: CDR1 SGHDT, CDR2 YYEEEE. The CDR3 runs 12 residues. CDR3 amino acids: CASSLTGVEAFF. The CDR3 region has the DNA TGTGCCAGCAGCCTGACAGGGGTTGAAGCTTTCTTT.